This T cell receptor (beta chain) was recovered during a study of cytomegalovirus exposure and HLA in healthy donors. The overall study: Around 200 million T cells yielded approximately 100 million unique TCR beta sequences, as an earlier analysis found.

Of note for this clone: What it binds is not known.

Whole-study results and caveats: An apparent linkage of common viral pathogens to several of the most significant clusters emerged in a later analysis.

The germline V gene encodes CDR1 MGHDK and CDR2 SYGVNS. This CDR3 contains 13 residues. The V end was cut by 5 bases, the J end by 2 bases, with 9 bases between. PCR involved 60 Vbeta and 13 Jbeta primers. Here immunoSEQ multiplex PCR was the method, and the copy in TCRdb shows in-frame clones only, minus some. The data show about 59,000 clones, under 90% seen once. What was sequenced was PBMCs. This receptor was obtained from a woman in her 40s in good health and CMV-seronegative. The genes are TRBV25-1 and TRBJ1-2, with D tentatively TRBD1 (5 bases). The CDR3 DNA sequence: TGTGCCAGCAGTCCCTCAGGGAACTATGGCTACACCTTC. It yields the protein CASSPSGNYGYTF.